Listed below are T cell receptor beta chains from one sample, sequenced in a study of blood T cell repertoires in COVID-19. Profiling relied on immunoSEQ multiplex PCR, and the TCRdb table lists in-frame clones only, not all of them. The data contain 100,000 or so clones, roughly 76% of them singletons. The sequenced sample was peripheral blood. The receptors here all came from a human donor in a cohort sampled during active COVID-19. The CDR3 runs from the conserved cysteine through the conserved F or W. The order of the fields is clone size, J gene, V gene, D gene, CDR3 protein, CDR3 DNA. D genes are given only for firm matches. Where a row states a size, it is once, few, many or the class of an expanded clone; other rows omit it.

size: .
J: TRBJ1-2
V: TRBV6-5
D: .
CDR3: CASRRPVRGGYTF
DNA: TGTGCCAGCAGGCGCCCGGTTAGGGGTGGCTACACCTTC

size: .
J: TRBJ1-1
V: TRBV7-3
D: .
CDR3: CASSLTSMNTEAFF
DNA: TGTGCCAGCAGCTTAACAAGCATGAACACTGAAGCTTTCTTT

size: .
J: TRBJ1-2
V: TRBV19
D: .
CDR3: CASSIAQIGYTF
DNA: TGTGCCAGTAGTATTGCGCAAATCGGCTACACCTTC

size: .
J: TRBJ2-5
V: TRBV6-1
D: .
CDR3: CASSALKARGGVQETQYF
DNA: TGTGCCAGCAGTGCGCTCAAAGCCCGAGGGGGGGTCCAAGAGACCCAGTACTTC

size: .
J: TRBJ2-5
V: TRBV11-3
D: .
CDR3: CASSFAGLLVTQYF
DNA: TGTGCCAGCAGCTTTGCGGGCTTATTGGTGACCCAGTACTTC

size: .
J: TRBJ2-7
V: TRBV3-1/TRBV3-2
D: TRBD1
CDR3: CASSQGNRGPYEQYF
DNA: TGTGCCAGCAGCCAAGGGAACAGGGGCCCCTACGAGCAGTACTTC

size: .
J: TRBJ2-2
V: TRBV15
D: .
CDR3: CATSREGPPNTGELFF
DNA: TGTGCCACCAGCAGAGAGGGGCCCCCGAACACCGGGGAGCTGTTTTTT

size: once
J: TRBJ1-4
V: TRBV28
D: TRBD1
CDR3: CASLGTGVEKLFF
DNA: TGTGCCAGCCTCGGGACAGGGGTCGAAAAACTGTTTTTT

size: .
J: TRBJ1-5
V: TRBV28
D: TRBD1
CDR3: CASTGTGYSNQPQHF
DNA: TGTGCCAGCACCGGGACAGGGTATAGCAATCAGCCCCAGCATTTT

size: .
J: TRBJ1-5
V: TRBV7-9
D: .
CDR3: CASSLETEPQHF
DNA: TGTGCCAGCAGCTTAGAAACAGAGCCCCAGCATTTT

size: once
J: TRBJ1-5
V: TRBV27
D: .
CDR3: CASSLGGAIGNQPQHF
DNA: TGTGCCAGCAGTTTGGGAGGGGCCATTGGCAATCAGCCCCAGCATTTT

size: .
J: TRBJ2-6
V: TRBV7-2
D: .
CDR3: CASSGQPVSGANVLTF
DNA: TGTGCCAGCAGTGGACAGCCCGTTTCTGGGGCCAACGTCCTGACTTTC

size: .
J: TRBJ1-5
V: TRBV19
D: .
CDR3: CASSMGQGLAQHF
DNA: TGTGCCAGTAGTATGGGGCAGGGTCTAGCCCAGCATTTT

size: few
J: TRBJ1-4
V: TRBV7-9
D: .
CDR3: CASSWDLGGIGEKLFF
DNA: TGTGCCAGCAGCTGGGACCTGGGGGGTATTGGTGAAAAACTGTTTTTT

size: .
J: TRBJ1-3
V: TRBV5-6
D: .
CDR3: CASSLVDSVSGNTIYF
DNA: TGTGCCAGCAGCTTGGTGGACAGCGTCTCTGGAAACACCATATATTTT

size: .
J: TRBJ2-5
V: TRBV2
D: TRBD2
CDR3: CASLIVGGSETQYF
DNA: TGTGCCAGCCTCATCGTAGGCGGGAGCGAGACCCAGTACTTC

size: .
J: TRBJ1-1
V: TRBV19
D: .
CDR3: CASSISRGGNTEAFF
DNA: TGTGCCAGTAGTATTAGTAGGGGGGGGAACACTGAAGCTTTCTTT

size: .
J: TRBJ2-7
V: TRBV28
D: TRBD1
CDR3: CASSTGQVYEQYF
DNA: TGTGCCAGCAGTACGGGACAGGTCTACGAGCAGTACTTC

size: .
J: TRBJ2-6
V: TRBV27
D: .
CDR3: CASTIHPSRFSGANVLTF
DNA: TGTGCCAGCACCATCCACCCCTCGAGATTCTCTGGGGCCAACGTCCTGACTTTC

size: .
J: TRBJ2-7
V: TRBV5-1
D: TRBD2
CDR3: CASSLSSGLAGGYEQYF
DNA: TGCGCCAGCAGCTTAAGCTCCGGACTAGCGGGTGGGTACGAGCAGTACTTC

size: .
J: TRBJ2-4
V: TRBV30
D: .
CDR3: CAWSTGGQRNIQYF
DNA: TGTGCCTGGAGTACGGGGGGCCAGCGAAACATTCAGTACTTC

size: .
J: TRBJ2-6
V: TRBV7-6
D: .
CDR3: CASSSNRASGANVLTF
DNA: TGTGCCAGCAGCTCAAACAGAGCCTCTGGGGCCAACGTCCTGACTTTC

size: .
J: TRBJ1-1
V: TRBV5-5
D: .
CDR3: CASSFGQNTEAFF
DNA: TGTGCCAGCAGCTTTGGCCAAAACACTGAAGCTTTCTTT

size: .
J: TRBJ1-2
V: TRBV27
D: .
CDR3: CASRADQANYGYTF
DNA: TGTGCCAGCAGAGCGGACCAAGCTAACTATGGCTACACCTTC

size: few
J: TRBJ2-6
V: TRBV18
D: .
CDR3: CASSPFPGSGANVLTF
DNA: TGTGCCAGCTCACCATTTCCCGGCTCTGGGGCCAACGTCCTGACTTTC

size: once
J: TRBJ2-7
V: TRBV4-1
D: TRBD2
CDR3: CASSQVAGETGEQYF
DNA: TGCGCCAGCAGCCAAGTTGCGGGAGAAACGGGCGAGCAGTACTTC

size: .
J: TRBJ1-2
V: TRBV6-5
D: TRBD1
CDR3: CASRGTGGGGYTF
DNA: TGTGCCAGCAGAGGGACAGGGGGCGGTGGCTACACCTTC

size: .
J: TRBJ2-7
V: TRBV7-2
D: TRBD2
CDR3: CASSQTRTSGYEQYF
DNA: TGTGCCAGCAGCCAAACTCGGACTAGCGGCTACGAGCAGTACTTC

size: many
J: TRBJ1-5
V: TRBV2
D: TRBD1
CDR3: CASSEGGTGKGQPQHF
DNA: TGTGCCAGCAGTGAAGGAGGGACAGGGAAGGGGCAGCCCCAGCATTTT

size: .
J: TRBJ2-7
V: TRBV28
D: TRBD2
CDR3: CASRRGLAGYEQYF
DNA: TGTGCCAGCAGACGCGGACTAGCGGGCTACGAGCAGTACTTC

size: .
J: TRBJ1-6
V: TRBV7-3
D: .
CDR3: CASSLIRAGNSPLHF
DNA: TGTGCCAGCAGTCTCATCAGGGCGGGGAATTCACCCCTCCACTTT

size: .
J: TRBJ2-7
V: TRBV23-1
D: .
CDR3: CASSHETDPYSYEQYF
DNA: TGCGCCAGCAGTCACGAGACAGATCCATACTCCTACGAGCAGTACTTC

size: .
J: TRBJ1-1
V: TRBV2
D: TRBD1
CDR3: CASSRDRNTEAFF
DNA: TGTGCCAGCAGTAGGGACAGGAACACTGAAGCTTTCTTT

size: once
J: TRBJ1-2
V: TRBV6-2/TRBV6-3
D: .
CDR3: CASSSQQGASYTF
DNA: TGTGCCAGCAGTTCACAACAGGGCGCAAGCTACACCTTC

size: .
J: TRBJ1-3
V: TRBV5-6
D: TRBD1
CDR3: CASSFGTGQSGNTIYF
DNA: TGTGCCAGCAGCTTCGGGACAGGGCAATCTGGAAACACCATATATTTT

size: .
J: TRBJ2-4
V: TRBV6-1
D: .
CDR3: CASSEAGQGAKNIQYF
DNA: TGTGCCAGCAGTGAAGCGGGTCAGGGGGCCAAAAACATTCAGTACTTC

size: .
J: TRBJ2-2
V: TRBV6-1
D: .
CDR3: CASSEYYNTGELFF
DNA: TGTGCCAGCAGTGAGTACTATAACACCGGGGAGCTGTTTTTT

size: few
J: TRBJ1-2
V: TRBV7-6
D: .
CDR3: CASSLGGFYGYTF
DNA: TGTGCCAGCAGCTTAGGCGGATTCTATGGCTACACCTTC

size: .
J: TRBJ1-2
V: TRBV6-5
D: TRBD1
CDR3: CASSSGGADYGYTF
DNA: TGTGCCAGCAGTTCAGGGGGTGCGGACTATGGCTACACCTTC

size: .
J: TRBJ2-5
V: TRBV5-5
D: .
CDR3: CASSPSNPTVLETQYF
DNA: TGTGCCAGCAGCCCCAGCAACCCGACAGTCCTAGAGACCCAGTACTTC

size: .
J: TRBJ1-1
V: TRBV28
D: .
CDR3: CASSLRGGNTEAFF
DNA: TGTGCCAGCAGTTTACGCGGAGGGAACACTGAAGCTTTCTTT

size: .
J: TRBJ2-5
V: TRBV5-4
D: .
CDR3: CASSFRGETQYF
DNA: TGTGCCAGCAGCTTCCGGGGGGAGACCCAGTACTTC

size: .
J: TRBJ2-3
V: TRBV5-1
D: TRBD2
CDR3: CASSLTSGGKRGSTDTQYF
DNA: TGCGCCAGCAGCTTAACTAGCGGGGGTAAACGTGGGTCCACAGATACGCAGTATTTT

size: few
J: TRBJ1-1
V: TRBV6-5
D: TRBD1
CDR3: CASSHRDRAISEAFF
DNA: TGTGCCAGCAGCCACAGGGACAGGGCTATTTCTGAAGCTTTCTTT

size: .
J: TRBJ2-1
V: TRBV11-1
D: TRBD2
CDR3: CASRHTSVFYNEQFF
DNA: TGTGCCAGCAGACACACTAGCGTATTCTACAATGAGCAGTTCTTC

size: .
J: TRBJ1-1
V: TRBV6-2/TRBV6-3
D: .
CDR3: CASSSSGVEAFF
DNA: TGTGCCAGCAGTTCATCAGGGGTTGAAGCTTTCTTT

size: .
J: TRBJ1-2
V: TRBV19
D: TRBD1
CDR3: CASSTQGTGGNGGYTF
DNA: TGTGCCAGTAGTACCCAAGGGACAGGGGGCAATGGTGGCTACACCTTC

size: .
J: TRBJ2-7
V: TRBV4-3
D: TRBD2
CDR3: CASSQDFASGSYEQYF
DNA: TGCGCCAGCAGCCAAGATTTTGCTAGCGGGAGTTACGAGCAGTACTTC

size: few
J: TRBJ1-5
V: TRBV29-1
D: .
CDR3: CSVEDTPNQPQHF
DNA: TGCAGCGTTGAAGATACTCCTAATCAGCCCCAGCATTTT

size: .
J: TRBJ2-7
V: TRBV30
D: TRBD2
CDR3: CAWSDHGSGGARYEQYF
DNA: TGTGCCTGGAGCGATCACGGGAGCGGGGGTGCTCGCTACGAGCAGTACTTC

size: .
J: TRBJ1-5
V: TRBV28
D: .
CDR3: CASITRARTYSNQPQHF
DNA: TGTGCCAGCATAACGAGGGCGCGGACCTATAGCAATCAGCCCCAGCATTTT

size: .
J: TRBJ1-1
V: TRBV6-2/TRBV6-3
D: TRBD1
CDR3: CASSYAWDRVTEAFF
DNA: TGTGCCAGCAGTTACGCCTGGGACAGGGTCACTGAAGCTTTCTTT